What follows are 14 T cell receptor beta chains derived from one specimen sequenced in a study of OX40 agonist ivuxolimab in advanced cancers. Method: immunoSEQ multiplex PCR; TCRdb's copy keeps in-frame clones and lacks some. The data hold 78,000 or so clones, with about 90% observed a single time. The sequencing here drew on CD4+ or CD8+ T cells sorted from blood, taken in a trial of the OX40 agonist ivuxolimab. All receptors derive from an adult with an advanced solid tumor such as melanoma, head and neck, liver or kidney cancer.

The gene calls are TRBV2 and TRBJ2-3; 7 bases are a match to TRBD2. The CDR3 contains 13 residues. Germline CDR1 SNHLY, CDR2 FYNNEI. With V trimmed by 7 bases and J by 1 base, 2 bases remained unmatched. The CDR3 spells CASKREGTDTQYF. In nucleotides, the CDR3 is TGTGCCAGCAAACGGGAGGGCACAGATACGCAGTATTTT.

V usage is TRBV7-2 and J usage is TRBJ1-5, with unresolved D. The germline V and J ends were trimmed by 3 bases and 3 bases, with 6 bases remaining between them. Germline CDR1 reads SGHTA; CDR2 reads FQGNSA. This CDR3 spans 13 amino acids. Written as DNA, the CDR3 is TGTGCCAGCAGCTTGGAGCTCAATCAGCCCCAGCATTTT. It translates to CASSLELNQPQHF.

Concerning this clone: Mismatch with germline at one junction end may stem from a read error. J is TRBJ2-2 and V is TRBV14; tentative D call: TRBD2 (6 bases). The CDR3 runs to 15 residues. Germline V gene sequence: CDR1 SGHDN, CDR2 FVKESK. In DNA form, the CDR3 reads TGTGCCAGCAGCCGTACGCACCTGGGAACCGGGGGGCTGTTTTTT. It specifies CASSRTHLGTGGLFF.

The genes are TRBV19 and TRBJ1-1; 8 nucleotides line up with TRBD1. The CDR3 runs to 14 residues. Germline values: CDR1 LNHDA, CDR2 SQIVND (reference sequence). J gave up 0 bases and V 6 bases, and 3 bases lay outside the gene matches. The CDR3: CASSGQGLNTEAFF. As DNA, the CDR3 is TGTGCCAGTAGCGGACAGGGATTGAACACTGAAGCTTTCTTT.

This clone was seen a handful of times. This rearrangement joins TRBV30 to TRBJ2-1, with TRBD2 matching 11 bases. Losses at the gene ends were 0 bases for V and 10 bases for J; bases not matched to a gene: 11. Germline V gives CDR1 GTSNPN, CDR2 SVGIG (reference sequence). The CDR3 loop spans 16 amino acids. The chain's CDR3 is CAWSVGLAGGQREQFF. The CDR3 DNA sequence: TGTGCCTGGAGTGTGGGGCTAGCGGGAGGCCAACGGGAGCAGTTCTTC.

CDR3 protein: CASSYSKGQGGYTF. The DNA of the CDR3 is TGTGCCAGCAGTTACTCGAAGGGCCAGGGGGGCTACACCTTC. The chain recombines TRBV6-5 with TRBJ1-2, with a tentative D call TRBD1 (6 bases). CDR1 is MNHEY, CDR2 SVGAGI, per germline. V was cut by 0 bases and J by 8 bases, with 13 bases left in between. The CDR3 covers 14 residues.

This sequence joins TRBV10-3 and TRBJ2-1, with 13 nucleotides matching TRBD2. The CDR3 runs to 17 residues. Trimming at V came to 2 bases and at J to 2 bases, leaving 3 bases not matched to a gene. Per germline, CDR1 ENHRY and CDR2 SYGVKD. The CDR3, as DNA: TGTGCCATCAGTGAGCCGACTAGCGGGAGGCCCTACAATGAGCAGTTCTTC. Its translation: CAISEPTSGRPYNEQFF.

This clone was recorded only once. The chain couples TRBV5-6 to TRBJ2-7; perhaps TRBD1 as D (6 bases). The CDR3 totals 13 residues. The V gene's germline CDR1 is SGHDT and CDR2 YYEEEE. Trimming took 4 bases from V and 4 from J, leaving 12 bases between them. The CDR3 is CASSAATGYEQYF. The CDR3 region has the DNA TGTGCCAGCAGCGCCGCAACAGGGTACGAGCAGTACTTC.

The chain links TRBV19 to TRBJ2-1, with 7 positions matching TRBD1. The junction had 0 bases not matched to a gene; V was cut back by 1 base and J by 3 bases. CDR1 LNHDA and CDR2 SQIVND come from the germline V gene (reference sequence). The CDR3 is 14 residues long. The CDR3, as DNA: TGTGCCAGTAGTATAGGGGACAGCTACAATGAGCAGTTCTTC. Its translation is CASSIGDSYNEQFF.

CDR3 nucleotide sequence: TGTGCCAGCAGCCCAACCGGGACAGGGAAATCCTACGAGCAGTACTTC. Translation gives CASSPTGTGKSYEQYF. J is TRBJ2-7 and V is TRBV5-5, with TRBD1 matching 9 bases. This CDR3 is built from 16 residues. From germline, CDR1 is SGHKS and CDR2 YYEKEE (reference sequence). J gave up 1 base and V 4 bases, and 9 bases lay outside the gene matches.

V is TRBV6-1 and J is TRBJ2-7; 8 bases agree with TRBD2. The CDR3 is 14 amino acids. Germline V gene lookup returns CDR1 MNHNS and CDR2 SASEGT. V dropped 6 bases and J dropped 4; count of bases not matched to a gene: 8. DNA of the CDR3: TGTGCCAGCAGGGGCTCCAGCGGGAGATACGAGCAGTACTTC. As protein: CASRGSSGRYEQYF.

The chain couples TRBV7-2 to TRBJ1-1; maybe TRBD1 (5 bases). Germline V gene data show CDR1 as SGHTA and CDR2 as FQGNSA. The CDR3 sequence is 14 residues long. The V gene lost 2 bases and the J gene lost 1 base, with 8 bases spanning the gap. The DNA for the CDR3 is TGTGCCAGCAGCTTATTTGGGGGGAACACTGAAGCTTTCTTT. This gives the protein CASSLFGGNTEAFF.

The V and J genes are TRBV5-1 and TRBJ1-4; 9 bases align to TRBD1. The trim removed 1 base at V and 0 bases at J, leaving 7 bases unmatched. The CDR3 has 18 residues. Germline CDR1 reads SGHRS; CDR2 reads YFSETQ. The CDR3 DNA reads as TGCGCCAGCAGCTTGAAGGGACAGGGACCCTCAACTAATGAAAAACTGTTTTTT. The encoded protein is CASSLKGQGPSTNEKLFF.

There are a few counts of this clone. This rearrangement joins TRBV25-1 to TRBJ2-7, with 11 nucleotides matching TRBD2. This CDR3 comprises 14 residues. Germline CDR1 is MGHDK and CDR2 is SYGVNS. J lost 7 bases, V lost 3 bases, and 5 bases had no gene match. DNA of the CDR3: TGTGCCAGCAGTGACCGACGACTAGCGGGGGAGCAGTACTTC. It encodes CASSDRRLAGEQYF.